The 14 T cell receptor beta chains below were found in one sample sequenced in a study of shared clonotypes between healthy human individuals. Generated by immunoSEQ multiplex PCR, the TCRdb table keeps only in-frame clones and is missing some. The sample carries about 690,000 clones, about 90% recorded once. The sequenced sample consisted of memory CD8+ T cells from PBMCs. Regarding subset: CD45RO+ cells pooled with CCR7-negative TemRA cells. These receptors all come from a man aged 18 to 30 in good health. Some clones in this sample may be carry-over from other donors' samples.

CDR3 DNA: TGTGCCAGTAAAGTCGGGGCCAACGTCCTGACTTTC. Translated, it gives CASKVGANVLTF. The chain uses TRBV19 and TRBJ2-6, with D unclear. Germline-derived CDR1 and CDR2 are LNHDA and SQIVND (reference sequence). CDR3 length: 12 residues. V dropped 7 bases and J dropped 4 bases, with 5 bases sitting between them.

V and J are TRBV28 and TRBJ2-5; 10 bases are shared with TRBD2. Germline V gene sequence: CDR1 MDHEN, CDR2 SYDVKM. This CDR3 has 17 residues. J was trimmed by 4 bases and V by 6 bases; bases with no gene match: 14. CDR3 region: CASSSRGPRTSGETQYF. The CDR3, as DNA: TGTGCCAGCAGCAGCCGGGGCCCCAGGACTAGCGGAGAGACCCAGTACTTC. The full variable domain, its missing parts supplied by reference TRBV28 and TRBJ2-5, is DVKVTQSSRYLVKRTGEKVFLECVQDMDHENMFWYRQDPGLGLRLIYFSYDVKMKEKGDIPEGYSVSREKKERFSLILESASTNQTSMYLCASSSRGPRTSGETQYFGPGTRLLVL.

The chain employs TRBV5-1 and TRBJ2-5; possible D gene TRBD1, 6 bases. The CDR3 runs to 17 residues. The germline V and J ends were trimmed by 2 bases and 3 bases, with 20 bases remaining between them. Germline-derived CDR1 and CDR2 are SGHRS and YFSETQ. The CDR3 DNA is TGCGCCAGCAGCTTTTTATCTAGGGAGCCAGGGGAAGAGACCCAGTACTTC. This translates into CASSFLSREPGEETQYF.

The gene calls are TRBV28 and TRBJ1-6; D gene uncertain. The CDR3 has 14 amino acids. The ends were cut back, 7 bases at V and 4 bases at J, with 11 bases in the middle. The V gene's germline CDR1 is MDHEN and CDR2 SYDVKM. The CDR3 DNA reads as TGTGCCAGCAATCCAGCTCTTTATAATTCACCCCTCCACTTT. This encodes CASNPALYNSPLHF.

This chain connects TRBV6-1 to TRBJ1-5, with D possibly being TRBD1 (6 bases). The CDR3 totals 15 residues. The V gene's germline CDR1 is MNHNS and CDR2 SASEGT. The V end was cut by 0 bases, the J end by 7 bases, with 13 bases between. CDR3 in amino acids: CASSEASGGGQPQHF. The CDR3, as DNA: TGTGCCAGCAGTGAAGCGTCGGGGGGCGGACAGCCCCAGCATTTT.

The chain carries TRBV27 and TRBJ2-7, with 7 bases identical to TRBD2. Per the germline V gene, CDR1 is MNHEY and CDR2 is SMNVEV (reference sequence). The CDR3 runs to 16 residues. The V segment lost 5 bases and the J segment 12 bases; nucleotides outside the gene matches: 22. The CDR3 DNA is TGTGCCAGCAGTAGCCTCCGGGACTACTTAACTCCGAGCAGGTACTTC. Protein: CASSSLRDYLTPSRYF.

The chain combines TRBV5-1 with TRBJ1-1; a possible D gene is TRBD1 (6 bases). The CDR3 consists of 15 residues. Germline lookup yields CDR1 SGHRS and CDR2 YFSETQ. Trimming removed 4 bases from V and 1 base from J, with 14 bases in between. The CDR3 DNA reads as TGCGCCAGCAGCCCGGTGTACAGGGAGAACACTGAAGCTTTCTTT. This translates into CASSPVYRENTEAFF.

The chain links TRBV10-3 to TRBJ1-5; possibly TRBD1 for D (5 bases). Germline V gives CDR1 ENHRY, CDR2 SYGVKD. The CDR3 has 14 residues. Trimming stripped 7 bases from V and 6 bases from J, with 16 bases between. CDR3 DNA: TGTGCCATCAATTCCCAGGGAATTGGTCAGCCCCAGCATTTT. Translated, it gives CAINSQGIGQPQHF.

Comment on this clone: The sample has other DNA sequences that encode this CDR3 too. This sequence joins TRBV27 and TRBJ2-7; D not certain. V gave up 6 bases and J gave up 4 bases, with 10 bases separating them. CDR1 and CDR2 from the germline V gene are MNHEY and SMNVEV (reference sequence). This CDR3 spans 12 amino acids. Here the CDR3 DNA reads TGTGCCAGCAGCAGTACTCTTTACGAGCAGTACTTC. This gives the protein CASSSTLYEQYF.

The V gene is TRBV9, the J gene TRBJ2-3; D uncertain. V was trimmed by 7 bases and J by 4 bases, leaving 13 bases between them. There are 13 residues in the CDR3. CDR1 and CDR2 (germline): SGDLS, YYNGEE. DNA of the CDR3: TGTGCCAGCGGAGAGCTGAGGCCAGATACGCAGTATTTT. It yields the protein CASGELRPDTQYF.

The chain has TRBV19 and TRBJ2-7; 13 bases fit TRBD2. The V segment lost 3 bases and the J segment 1 base; nucleotides outside the gene matches: 3. The CDR3 sequence is 16 residues long. CDR1 LNHDA and CDR2 SQIVND come from the germline V gene (reference sequence). The CDR3 DNA is TGTGCCAGTAGTATGAGGACTAGCGGGAGTTCCTACGAGCAGTACTTC. As protein: CASSMRTSGSSYEQYF. Combining the CDR3 with reference TRBV19 and TRBJ2-7 gives the whole variable domain DGGITQSPKYLFRKEGQNVTLSCEQNLNHDAMYWYRQDPGQGLRLIYYSQIVNDFQKGDIAEGYSVSREKKESFPLTVTSAQKNPTAFYLCASSMRTSGSSYEQYFGPGTRLTVT.

This chain uses TRBV4-3 with TRBJ2-3, with D perhaps matching TRBD2 (6 bases). The V and J ends lost 4 bases and 2 bases respectively, with 16 bases between them. This CDR3 comprises 16 residues. Germline V gene data show CDR1 as LGHNA and CDR2 as YSLEER. The CDR3 DNA sequence: TGCGCCAGCAGCCTCCTTCTTTTAGCGGACACAGATACGCAGTATTTT. Translating gives CASSLLLLADTDTQYF.

J is TRBJ2-1 and V is TRBV29-1; D gene unclear. Trimming removed 7 bases from V and 5 bases from J, with 12 bases in between. CDR1 is SQVTM and CDR2 is ANQGSEA in the germline V gene. This CDR3 has 12 amino acids. CDR3 nucleotides: TGCAGCGACCCACCACCTAACAATGAGCAGTTCTTC. This gives the protein CSDPPPNNEQFF.

The rearrangement uses TRBV7-9 and TRBJ2-1; D is ambiguous. The CDR3 is 12 residues long. Germline lookup yields CDR1 SEHNR and CDR2 FQNEAQ (reference sequence). The V gene lost 6 bases and the J gene lost 2 bases, with 5 bases spanning the gap. The CDR3 bases are TGTGCCAGCAGTGTCGCCTACAATGAGCAGTTCTTC. Protein sequence: CASSVAYNEQFF.